This record covers a single TCR beta chain. Its antigen is still unknown. This entry belongs to a study of post-analysis software for immune sequencing data. Findings and limits, study-wide: Controls had lower frequencies than patients of four or five TRBV segments, which included TRBV5-6, TRBV5-1 and TRBV20-1.

V was shortened by 3 bases and J by 7 bases, with 13 bases between the two germline ends. This CDR3 has 14 residues. From germline, CDR1 is MDHEN and CDR2 SYDVKM. Every TCR beta cDNA library bore unique molecular identifiers. TCRdb reprocessed the PCR reads via MiXCR and lists one record per CDR3 protein. The sample holds hundreds of thousands of distinct CDR3 sequences, 53% seen once. The receptor's source is a girl under 18 with multiple sclerosis. The rearrangement joins TRBV28 to TRBJ2-1; D ambiguous. Input material: blood. The DNA of the CDR3 is TGTGCCAGCAGTTTGAAACAGATCAGGAATGAGCAGTTCTTC. Protein sequence: CASSLKQIRNEQFF. The full variable domain, with the rest looked up from reference TRBV28 and TRBJ2-1, is DVKVTQSSRYLVKRTGEKVFLECVQDMDHENMFWYRQDPGLGLRLIYFSYDVKMKEKGDIPEGYSVSREKKERFSLILESASTNQTSMYLCASSLKQIRNEQFFGPGTRLTVL.